The source of this T cell receptor beta chain is a study of blood T cell repertoires in COVID-19. As handled by the study authors: Scientists estimated how many nucleated cells there were by amplifying reference gene primers. Profiled with immunoSEQ multiplex PCR; TCRdb holds only in-frame clones, not every one. The V and J calls and clone size were taken over from that table, and D and trimming were inferred from the DNA. The sample has 250,000 to 300,000 clones; around 91% are singletons. Trimming left V 1 base short and J 5 bases short, with 12 bases between. Germline V gene data show CDR1 as SGHVS and CDR2 as FQNEAQ. The CDR3 is 15 amino acids.

The chain recombines TRBV7-8 with TRBJ1-5; D uncertain. This TCR came from a woman aged 60 to 75 with COVID-19, enrolled during active disease. Sample: peripheral blood. This CDR3 reads CASSLDGSGHQPQHF. DNA of the CDR3: TGTGCCAGCAGCTTAGATGGCAGTGGTCATCAGCCCCAGCATTTT.